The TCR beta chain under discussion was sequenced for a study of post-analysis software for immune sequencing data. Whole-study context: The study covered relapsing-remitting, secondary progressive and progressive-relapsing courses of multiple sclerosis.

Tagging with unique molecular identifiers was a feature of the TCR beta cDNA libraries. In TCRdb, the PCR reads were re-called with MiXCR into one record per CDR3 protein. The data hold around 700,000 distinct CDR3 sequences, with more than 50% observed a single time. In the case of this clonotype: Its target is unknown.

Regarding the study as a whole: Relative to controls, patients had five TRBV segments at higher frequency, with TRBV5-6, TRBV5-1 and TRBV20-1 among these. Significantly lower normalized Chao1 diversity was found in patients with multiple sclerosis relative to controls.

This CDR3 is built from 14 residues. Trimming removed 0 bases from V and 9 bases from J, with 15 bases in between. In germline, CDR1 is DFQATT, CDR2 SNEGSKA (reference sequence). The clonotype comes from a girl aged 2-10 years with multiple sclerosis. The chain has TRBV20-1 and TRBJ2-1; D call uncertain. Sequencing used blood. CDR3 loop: CSARDWTGSLEQFF. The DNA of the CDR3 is TGCAGTGCTAGAGATTGGACCGGGTCCCTTGAGCAGTTCTTC.